This T cell receptor beta chain was observed in a study of control samples from healthy donors and cancer patients. The method was immunoSEQ multiplex PCR; TCRdb's version includes in-frame clones alone and lacks a portion of them. The data show some 79,000 clones, under 95% seen once. V lost 6 bases and J 10 bases, leaving 22 bases between the germline ends. The CDR3 has 16 amino acids. The germline CDR1 and CDR2 sequences are SNHLY and FYNNEI. The sequenced sample consisted of PBMCs. The chain has TRBV2 and TRBJ1-6, with D possibly matching TRBD1 (6 bases). The clonotype was recovered from a woman in her thirties or forties with lung cancer. DNA of the CDR3: TGTGCCAGCAGCAAACAGGGTGGAGAGATCAACTCACCCCTCCACTTT. Protein: CASSKQGGEINSPLHF.